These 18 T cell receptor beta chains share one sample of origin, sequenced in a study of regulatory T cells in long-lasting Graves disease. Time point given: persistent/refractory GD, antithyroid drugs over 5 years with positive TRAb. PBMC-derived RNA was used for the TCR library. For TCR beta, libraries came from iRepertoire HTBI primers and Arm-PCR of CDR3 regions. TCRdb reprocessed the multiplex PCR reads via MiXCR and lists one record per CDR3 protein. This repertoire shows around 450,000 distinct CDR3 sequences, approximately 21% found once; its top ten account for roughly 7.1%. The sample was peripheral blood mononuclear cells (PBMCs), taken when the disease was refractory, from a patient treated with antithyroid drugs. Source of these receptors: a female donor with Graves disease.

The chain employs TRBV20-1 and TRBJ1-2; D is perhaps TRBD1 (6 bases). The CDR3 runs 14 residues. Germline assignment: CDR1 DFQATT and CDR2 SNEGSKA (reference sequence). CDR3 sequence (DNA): TGCAGCGCAAGGGGGGTCGGATCCTTTTATGGCTACACCTTC. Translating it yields CSARGVGSFYGYTF.

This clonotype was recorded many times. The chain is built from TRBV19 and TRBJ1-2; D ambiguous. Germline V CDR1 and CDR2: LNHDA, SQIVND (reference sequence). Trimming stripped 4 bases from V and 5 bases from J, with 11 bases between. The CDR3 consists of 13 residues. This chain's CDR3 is CASSNEGFYGYTF. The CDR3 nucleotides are TGTGCCAGTAGTAACGAGGGTTTTTATGGCTACACCTTC.

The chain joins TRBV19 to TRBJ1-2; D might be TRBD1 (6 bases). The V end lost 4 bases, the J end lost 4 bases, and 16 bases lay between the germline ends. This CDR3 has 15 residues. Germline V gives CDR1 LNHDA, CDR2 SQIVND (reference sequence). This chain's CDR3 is CASSTTGYPVYGYTF. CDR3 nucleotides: TGTGCCAGTAGTACAACAGGGTATCCCGTCTATGGCTACACCTTC.

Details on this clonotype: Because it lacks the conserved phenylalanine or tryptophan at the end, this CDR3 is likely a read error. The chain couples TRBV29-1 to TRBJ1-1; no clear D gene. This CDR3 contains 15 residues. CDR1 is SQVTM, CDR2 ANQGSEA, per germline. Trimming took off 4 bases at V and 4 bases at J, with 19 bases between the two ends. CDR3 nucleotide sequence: TGCAGCGTTGTGTTAGATATGTGGGGAGGCACTGAAGCTTTCCTT. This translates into CSVVLDMWGGTEAFL.

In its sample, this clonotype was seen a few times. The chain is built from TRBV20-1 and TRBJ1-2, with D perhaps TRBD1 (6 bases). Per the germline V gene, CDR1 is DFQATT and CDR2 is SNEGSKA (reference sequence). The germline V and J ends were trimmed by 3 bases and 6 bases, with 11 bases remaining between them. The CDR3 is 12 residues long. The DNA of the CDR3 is TGCAGTGCTAGTGCAGGGGACAATGGCTACACCTTC. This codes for CSASAGDNGYTF.

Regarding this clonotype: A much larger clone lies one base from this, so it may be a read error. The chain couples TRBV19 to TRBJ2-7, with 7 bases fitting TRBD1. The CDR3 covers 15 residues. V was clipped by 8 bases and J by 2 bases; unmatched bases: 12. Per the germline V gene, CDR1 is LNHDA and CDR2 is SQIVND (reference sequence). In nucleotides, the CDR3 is TGTGCCAGTGGTTCCCTTGACAGGGCCCCCTACGAGCAGTACTTC. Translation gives CASGSLDRAPYEQYF.

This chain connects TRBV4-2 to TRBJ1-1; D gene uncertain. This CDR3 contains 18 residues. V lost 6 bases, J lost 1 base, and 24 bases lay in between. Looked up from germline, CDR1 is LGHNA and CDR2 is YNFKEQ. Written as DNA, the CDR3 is TGTGCCAGCAGTCCCCCCGGGTGGGTTCCGAGAGGGAACACTGAAGCTTTCTTT. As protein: CASSPPGWVPRGNTEAFF.

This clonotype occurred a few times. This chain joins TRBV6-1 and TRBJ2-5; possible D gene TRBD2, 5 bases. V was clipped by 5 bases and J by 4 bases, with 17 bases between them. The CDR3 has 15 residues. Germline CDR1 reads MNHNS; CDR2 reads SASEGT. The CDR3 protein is CASSLFSPRGETQYF. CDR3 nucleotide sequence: TGTGCCAGCAGTTTGTTCAGTCCCCGGGGAGAGACCCAGTACTTC.

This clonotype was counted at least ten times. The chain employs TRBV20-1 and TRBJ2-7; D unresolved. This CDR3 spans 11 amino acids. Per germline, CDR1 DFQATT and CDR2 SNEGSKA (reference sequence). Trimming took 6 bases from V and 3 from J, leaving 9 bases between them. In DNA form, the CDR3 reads TGCAGTGCCCCACTTAGCTACGAGCAGTACTTC. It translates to CSAPLSYEQYF.

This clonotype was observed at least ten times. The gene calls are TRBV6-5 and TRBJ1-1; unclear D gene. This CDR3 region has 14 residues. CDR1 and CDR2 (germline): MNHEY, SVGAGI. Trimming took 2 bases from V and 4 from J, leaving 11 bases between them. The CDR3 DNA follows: TGTGCCAGCAGTTACCAGCGGGTGAGCACTGAAGCTTTCTTT. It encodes CASSYQRVSTEAFF.

DNA of the CDR3: TGTGCCACCAGTGATTCCGACGACATTCAGTACTTC. Translated: CATSDSDDIQYF. The chain has TRBV24-1 and TRBJ2-4; D gene ambiguous. The V gene's germline CDR1 is KGHDR and CDR2 SFDVKD. This CDR3 region has 12 residues. The V end was cut by 2 bases, the J end by 8 bases, with 6 bases between.

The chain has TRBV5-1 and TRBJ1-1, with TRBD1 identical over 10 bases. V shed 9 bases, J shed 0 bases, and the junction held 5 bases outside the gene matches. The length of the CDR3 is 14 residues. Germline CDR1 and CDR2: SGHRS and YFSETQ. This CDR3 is CATGTGEMNTEAFF. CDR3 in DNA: TGCGCCACTGGGACAGGGGAAATGAACACTGAAGCTTTCTTT. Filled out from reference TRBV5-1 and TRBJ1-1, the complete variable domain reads KAGVTQTPRYLIKTRGQQVTLSCSPISGHRSVSWYQQTPGQGLQFLFEYFSETQRNKGNFPGRFSGRQFSNSRSEMNVSTLELGDSALYLCATGTGEMNTEAFFGQGTRLTVV.

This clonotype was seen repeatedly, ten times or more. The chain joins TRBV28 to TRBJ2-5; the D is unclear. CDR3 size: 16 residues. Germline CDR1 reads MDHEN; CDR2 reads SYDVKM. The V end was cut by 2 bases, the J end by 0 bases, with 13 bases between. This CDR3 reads CASSLTPDVYQETQYF. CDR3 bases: TGTGCCAGCAGTTTAACCCCGGATGTGTACCAAGAGACCCAGTACTTC.

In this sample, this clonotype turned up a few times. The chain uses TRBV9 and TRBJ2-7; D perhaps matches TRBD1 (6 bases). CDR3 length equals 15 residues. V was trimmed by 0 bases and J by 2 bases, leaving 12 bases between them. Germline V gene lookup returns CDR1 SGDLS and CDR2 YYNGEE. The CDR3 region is CASSVDGTSAYEQYF. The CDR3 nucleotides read TGTGCCAGCAGCGTAGATGGGACATCGGCCTACGAGCAGTACTTC.

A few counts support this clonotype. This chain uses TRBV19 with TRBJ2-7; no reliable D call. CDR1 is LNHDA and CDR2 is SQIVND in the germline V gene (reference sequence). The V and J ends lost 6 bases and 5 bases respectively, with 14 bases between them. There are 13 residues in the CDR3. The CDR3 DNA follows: TGTGCCAGTAGCCAAAGGTCGCGGCACGAGCAGTACTTC. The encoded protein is CASSQRSRHEQYF.

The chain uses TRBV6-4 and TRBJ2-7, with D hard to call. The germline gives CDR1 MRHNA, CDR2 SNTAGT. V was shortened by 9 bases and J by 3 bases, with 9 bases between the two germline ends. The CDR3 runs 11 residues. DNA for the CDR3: TGTGCCAGGGCCACAGTCTACGAGCAGTACTTC. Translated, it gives CARATVYEQYF.

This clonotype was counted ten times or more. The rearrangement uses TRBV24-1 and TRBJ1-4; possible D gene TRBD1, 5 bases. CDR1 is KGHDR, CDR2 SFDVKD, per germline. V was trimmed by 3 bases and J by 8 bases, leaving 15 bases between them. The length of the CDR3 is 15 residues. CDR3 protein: CATSDPTAGGEKLFF. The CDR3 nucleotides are TGTGCCACCAGTGATCCGACAGCTGGGGGAGAAAAACTGTTTTTT.

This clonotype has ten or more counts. The CDR3 sequence is CASSPRGRYGYTF. CDR3 bases: TGTGCCAGCAGTCCCCGGGGGAGGTATGGCTACACCTTC. The chain carries TRBV28 and TRBJ1-2, with a weak D call TRBD1 (5 bases). CDR1 and CDR2 from the germline V gene are MDHEN and SYDVKM. The CDR3 sequence is 13 residues long. The V end was cut by 5 bases, the J end by 5 bases, with 12 bases between.